This TCR beta chain was identified during a study of technical replicates of blood from several donors (TCRdb year 2017). As for this clone: Its cognate antigen has yet to be identified. Per-base quality was not reported, and no clone a single base away is much larger than it.

Libraries were built with the immunoSEQ multiplex PCR assay. TCRdb stores this immuneACCESS table with in-frame sequences only. Part of the clones is absent; in the studies checked, under half of the shortfall reflects unresolved V genes, and no reason is known for the rest. Present in this sample are around 60,000 clones, over 90% of which were seen just once. The ten largest clones take up 3.5% to 5.5% of the sample. The V and J ends are trimmed by 6 bases and 4 bases, leaving 16 bases between them. CDR1 and CDR2 are read off the germline V gene (reference sequence) as LNHDA and SQIVND. Taken from cysteine to phenylalanine, the CDR3 has 15 residues. Just the 45-base CDR3 DNA is kept, in frame starting at base 1.

The receptor was derived from a human donor in good health. Some clones in this sample may be carry-over from other donors' samples. Sequenced sample: PBMCs. This chain joins TRBV19 to TRBJ1-5; perhaps TRBD1 is the D gene, with 5 bases matching. CDR3 sequence: CASSLWDGGNQPQHF. The DNA sequence is TGTGCCAGTAGCCTGTGGGACGGGGGAAATCAGCCCCAGCATTTT.